This T cell receptor (beta chain) comes out of a study of T cell repertoires in cytomegalovirus infection. Looking at the study overall: Matching HLA type, along with CMV infection, was indicated by public TCR beta signatures.

TCRdb analysed the reads with MiXCR anew, one entry per CDR3 protein. Of under 600,000 distinct CDR3 sequences in the sample, 16% were seen once. The germline V gene encodes CDR1 LNHDA and CDR2 SQIVND (reference sequence). Trimming took off 2 bases at V and 3 bases at J, with 10 bases between the two ends. This CDR3 has 14 residues. Source material: CD8+ T cells from PBMCs. J is TRBJ2-5 and V is TRBV19; the D is unclear. The sequence derives from a human donor in good health (CMV status not recorded). Some clones in this sample may be carry-over from other donors' samples. The CDR3: CASSIISQKETQYF. The DNA for the CDR3 is TGTGCCAGTAGTATAATTTCGCAGAAAGAGACCCAGTACTTC.